The 15 T cell receptor beta chains given below trace back to one sample, sequenced in a study of CD8+ T cells in alopecia areata. Extracted RNA was reverse transcribed, and the resulting cDNA served as sequencing template. The data were produced by immunoSEQ multiplex PCR, yet TCRdb's version contains in-frame clones alone and is incomplete. The sample comprises 150,000 to 200,000 clones, approximately 57% of which are singletons, and approximately 0.93% rests with the top ten. Treatment given: oral pan-JAK inhibitor, 5-10 mg twice daily. The specimen comprised CD4+ T cells sorted from blood, sampled at week 24, from a patient treated with tofacitinib. The receptor source for this set is a human donor with alopecia areata.

This clone was found once. The chain links TRBV25-1 to TRBJ2-4, with 9 bases identical to TRBD1. The J segment lost 15 bases and the V segment lost 10 bases, leaving 16 bases of the junction unmatched. Germline CDR1 is MGHDK and CDR2 is SYGVNS. The CDR3 has 13 residues. CDR3 residues: CATSKPGQGFLYF. Written as DNA, the CDR3 is TGTGCCACAAGTAAACCGGGACAGGGCTTTTTGTACTTC.

V usage is TRBV7-9 and J usage is TRBJ1-1; 8 bases are a match to TRBD1. The V and J ends lost 6 bases and 5 bases, in that order; junction bases with no gene match: 17. CDR1 is SEHNR and CDR2 is FQNEAQ in the germline V gene (reference sequence). There are 17 residues in the CDR3. The CDR3 DNA is TGTGCCAGCAGGAAAACGGCGGGAGGGACAGGAGGGACTGAAGCTTTCTTT. Translated, it gives CASRKTAGGTGGTEAFF.

This clone was detected only a few times. V and J are TRBV6-5 and TRBJ1-2, with D perhaps matching TRBD1 (5 bases). The V end lost 3 bases, the J end lost 4 bases, and 12 bases lay between the germline ends. The CDR3 is 14 residues long. CDR1 and CDR2 from the germline V gene are MNHEY and SVGAGI. In nucleotides, the CDR3 is TGTGCCAGCAGTTATAAGGGGAATTTCTATGGCTACACCTTC. Encoded protein: CASSYKGNFYGYTF.

The genes are TRBV14 and TRBJ2-1, with a possible D match to TRBD1 (5 bases). V was clipped by 4 bases and J by 0 bases, with 16 bases between them. CDR1 is SGHDN, CDR2 FVKESK, per germline. This CDR3 region has 17 residues. The CDR3 DNA is TGTGCCAGCAGCCTCCGGGCAGCAGGGTACTCCTACAATGAGCAGTTCTTC. Translated: CASSLRAAGYSYNEQFF. The variable domain in full, with the rest retrieved from reference TRBV14 and TRBJ2-1, is EAGVTQFPSHSVIEKGQTVTLRCDPISGHDNLYWYRRVMGKEIKFLLHFVKESKQDESGMPNNRFLAERTGGTYSTLKVQPAELEDSGVYFCASSLRAAGYSYNEQFFGPGTRLTVL.

The CDR3 loop is CASSPVSGANVLTF. CDR3 bases: TGCGCCAGCAGCCCGGTTTCTGGGGCCAACGTCCTGACTTTC. V usage is TRBV5-1 and J usage is TRBJ2-6, with no clear D. Germline V gene sequence: CDR1 SGHRS, CDR2 YFSETQ. The CDR3 runs to 14 residues. The germline V and J ends were trimmed by 4 bases and 1 base, with 6 bases remaining between them.

This clone turned up a few times. This chain connects TRBV7-6 to TRBJ2-5; no clear D. This CDR3 is 14 amino acids long. Deletions cut 1 base from V and 4 bases from J, with 10 bases between. CDR1 and CDR2 from the germline V gene are SGHVS and FNYEAQ. The CDR3 spells CASSLVASAETQYF. CDR3 bases: TGTGCCAGCAGCTTAGTTGCGTCAGCAGAGACCCAGTACTTC.

In DNA, the CDR3 is TGTGCCAGCAGCGGACCCGGCGTTAGGGAGCAGTTCTTC. Its protein product is CASSGPGVREQFF. This chain connects TRBV9 to TRBJ2-1, with D uncertain. Deletions cut 3 bases from V and 10 bases from J, with 14 bases between. This CDR3 has 13 amino acids. Germline values: CDR1 SGDLS, CDR2 YYNGEE.

V is TRBV6-6 and J is TRBJ1-4; D gene uncertain. From germline, CDR1 is MNHNY and CDR2 SVGAGI (reference sequence). V was clipped by 6 bases and J by 8 bases, with 16 bases between them. This CDR3 is 14 amino acids long. CDR3 nucleotides: TGTGCCAGCAGGCCGCCGGCTAACGTGGAAAAACTGTTTTTT. Translating it yields CASRPPANVEKLFF.

This chain links TRBV29-1 with TRBJ1-5, with D hard to call. Trimming left V 2 bases short and J 2 bases short, with 7 bases between. CDR1 SQVTM and CDR2 ANQGSEA come from the germline V gene. The length of the CDR3 is 13 residues. The CDR3 DNA follows: TGCAGCGTTGAAAGGGTGGGCAATCAGCCCCAGCATTTT. Residues: CSVERVGNQPQHF.

This clone showed up just a few times. The gene calls are TRBV19 and TRBJ1-5; the match to TRBD1 covers 9 bases. The V gene end was trimmed by 7 bases and the J gene end by 8 bases; junction bases not matched to a gene: 6. The CDR3 has 13 amino acids. Germline V lookup: CDR1 LNHDA, CDR2 SQIVND (reference sequence). DNA for the CDR3: TGTGCCAGTACCTGGACAGGGGAGGAGCCCCAGCATTTT. It specifies CASTWTGEEPQHF.

V and J are TRBV29-1 and TRBJ1-1; 9 nucleotides line up with TRBD1. Germline CDR1 SQVTM, CDR2 ANQGSEA. This CDR3 comprises 16 residues. V lost 7 bases and J lost 0; bases outside the gene matches: 12. In nucleotides, the CDR3 is TGCAGCGGGAAAACGGACAGGGGAGGAGTGAACACTGAAGCTTTCTTT. Protein product: CSGKTDRGGVNTEAFF.

The chain is built from TRBV30 and TRBJ2-1; D unresolved. There are 12 residues in the CDR3. CDR1 GTSNPN and CDR2 SVGIG come from the germline V gene (reference sequence). Trimming removed 3 bases at V and 10 bases at J, with 13 bases between. CDR3 bases: TGTGCCTGGAGCGCCGTACGGGTCGAGCAGTTCTTC. Its protein product is CAWSAVRVEQFF.

This clone has a handful of counts. The chain employs TRBV29-1 and TRBJ1-6; D is unresolved. V was pared by 6 bases and J by 7 bases, with 13 bases between. The CDR3 loop spans 13 amino acids. Germline loops: CDR1 SQVTM, CDR2 ANQGSEA. In DNA, the CDR3 is TGCAGCGTCCTGCCGGCCGGGAATTCACCCCTCCACTTT. Protein product: CSVLPAGNSPLHF.

The chain uses TRBV7-8 and TRBJ1-5; unclear D gene. The V and J ends lost 6 bases and 7 bases respectively, with 10 bases between them. Germline V gives CDR1 SGHVS, CDR2 FQNEAQ. The CDR3 sequence is 12 residues long. The CDR3 nucleotides are TGTGCCAGCAGTTTTCCCATGCAGCCCCAGCATTTT. Amino acids: CASSFPMQPQHF.

The chain links TRBV27 to TRBJ2-1; perhaps TRBD1 as D (5 bases). Trimming removed 4 bases at V and 10 bases at J, with 11 bases between. In germline, CDR1 is MNHEY, CDR2 SMNVEV (reference sequence). The CDR3 spans 12 residues. As DNA, the CDR3 is TGTGCCAGCAGTTGGGGCCTTGGAGAGCAGTTCTTC. This codes for CASSWGLGEQFF.